The source of this T cell receptor beta chain is a study of CD8 T cells in ankylosing spondylitis. Points from the study as a whole: Roughly eight highly homologous variants made up a TCR beta motif that seemed to typify ankylosing spondylitis blood. Disease-linked clones were reportedly significantly enriched in matched ankylosing spondylitis synovial fluid. Relatively rare in peripheral blood, disease-linked clones were also CD8+. Reactive arthritis synovial fluid and blood previously showed some of these motif variants.

On this clonotype: Its antigen is as yet unknown.

CDR3 length equals 17 residues. V lost 8 bases and J lost 2; bases outside the gene matches: 14. CDR1 and CDR2 from the germline V gene are ENHRY and SYGVKD. A quantitative 5'-RACE method, one with molecular barcodes, was used to make TCR beta libraries. Using its own MiXCR run on the 5' RACE reads, TCRdb lists one record per CDR3 protein. The data contain a few hundred thousand distinct CDR3 sequences, under 20% of them singletons. This sequence originates from a male donor with ankylosing spondylitis. The rearrangement uses TRBV10-3 and TRBJ2-3; TRBD1 aligns across 9 bases. The sequencing input was blood, either unsorted or a sorted T cell fraction (not recorded which). The CDR3 is CAICFGYWTGDTDTQYF. In DNA form, the CDR3 reads TGTGCCATCTGTTTCGGTTATTGGACAGGGGACACAGATACGCAGTATTTT.